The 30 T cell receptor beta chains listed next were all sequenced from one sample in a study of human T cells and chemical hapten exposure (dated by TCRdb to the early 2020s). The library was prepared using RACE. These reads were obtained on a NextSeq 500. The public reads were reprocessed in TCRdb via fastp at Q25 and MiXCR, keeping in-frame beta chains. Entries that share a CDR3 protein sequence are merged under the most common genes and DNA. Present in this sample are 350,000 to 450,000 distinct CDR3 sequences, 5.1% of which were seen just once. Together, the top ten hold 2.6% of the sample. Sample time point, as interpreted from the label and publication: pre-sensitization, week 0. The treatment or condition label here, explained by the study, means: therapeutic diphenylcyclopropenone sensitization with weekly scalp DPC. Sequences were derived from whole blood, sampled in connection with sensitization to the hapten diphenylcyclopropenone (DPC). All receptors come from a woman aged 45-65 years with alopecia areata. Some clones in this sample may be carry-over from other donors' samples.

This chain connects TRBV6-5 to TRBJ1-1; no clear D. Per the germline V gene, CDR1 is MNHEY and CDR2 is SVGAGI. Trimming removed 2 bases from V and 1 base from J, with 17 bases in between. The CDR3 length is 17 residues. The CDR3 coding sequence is TGTGCCAGCAGTTACAGCGAGGGAGTATTCTCGAACACTGAAGCTTTCTTT. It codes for CASSYSEGVFSNTEAFF.

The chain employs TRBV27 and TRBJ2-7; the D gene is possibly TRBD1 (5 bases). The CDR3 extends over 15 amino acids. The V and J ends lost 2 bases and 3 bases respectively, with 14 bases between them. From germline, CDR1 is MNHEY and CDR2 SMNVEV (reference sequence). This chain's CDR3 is CASSLEAGSVYEQYF. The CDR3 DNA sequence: TGTGCCAGCAGTTTAGAGGCAGGGTCCGTCTACGAGCAGTACTTC.

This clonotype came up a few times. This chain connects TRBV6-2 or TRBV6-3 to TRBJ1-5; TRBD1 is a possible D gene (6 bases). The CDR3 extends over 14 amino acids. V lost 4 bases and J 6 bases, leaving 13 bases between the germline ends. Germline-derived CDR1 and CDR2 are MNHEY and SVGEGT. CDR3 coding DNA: TGTGCCAGCAGTTCCCGACAGGCGGTTCAGCCCCAGCATTTT. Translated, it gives CASSSRQAVQPQHF.

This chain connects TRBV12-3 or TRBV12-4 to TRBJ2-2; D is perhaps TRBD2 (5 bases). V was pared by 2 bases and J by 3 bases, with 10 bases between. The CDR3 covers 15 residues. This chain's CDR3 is CASSLRGPDTGELFF. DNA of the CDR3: TGTGCCAGCAGTTTACGAGGGCCAGACACCGGGGAGCTGTTTTTT.

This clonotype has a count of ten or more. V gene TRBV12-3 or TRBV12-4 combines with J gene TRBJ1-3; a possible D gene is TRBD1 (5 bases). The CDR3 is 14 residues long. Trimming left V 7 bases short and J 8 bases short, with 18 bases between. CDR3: CASTPGTRADTIYF. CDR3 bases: TGTGCCAGCACTCCCGGGACCAGGGCGGACACCATATATTTT.

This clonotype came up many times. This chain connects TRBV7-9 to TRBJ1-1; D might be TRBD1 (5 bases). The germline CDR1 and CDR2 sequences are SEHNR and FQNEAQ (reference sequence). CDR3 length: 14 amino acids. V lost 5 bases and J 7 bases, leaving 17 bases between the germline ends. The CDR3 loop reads CASSPPQGNGEAFF. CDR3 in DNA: TGTGCCAGCAGCCCTCCCCAGGGAAACGGTGAAGCTTTCTTT.

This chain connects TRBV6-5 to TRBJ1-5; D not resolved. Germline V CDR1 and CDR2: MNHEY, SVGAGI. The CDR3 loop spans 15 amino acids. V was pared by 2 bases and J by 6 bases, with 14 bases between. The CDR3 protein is CASSYGRGIGQPQHF. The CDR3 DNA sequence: TGTGCCAGCAGTTACGGACGAGGGATAGGTCAGCCCCAGCATTTT.

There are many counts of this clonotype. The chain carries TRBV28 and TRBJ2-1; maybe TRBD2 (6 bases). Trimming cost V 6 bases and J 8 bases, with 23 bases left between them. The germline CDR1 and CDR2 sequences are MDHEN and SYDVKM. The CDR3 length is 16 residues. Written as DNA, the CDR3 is TGTGCCAGCAGCTCAATCCGGGGCACACCGGGGGATGAGCAGTTCTTC. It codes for CASSSIRGTPGDEQFF.

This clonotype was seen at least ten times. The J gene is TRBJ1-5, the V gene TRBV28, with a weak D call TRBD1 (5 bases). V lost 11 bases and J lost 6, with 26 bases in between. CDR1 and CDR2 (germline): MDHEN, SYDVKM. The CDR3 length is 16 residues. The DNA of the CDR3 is TGTGCCTCTAATCGCCCCGGAGGGGTTGGTAGTCAGCCCCAGCATTTT. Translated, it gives CASNRPGGVGSQPQHF.

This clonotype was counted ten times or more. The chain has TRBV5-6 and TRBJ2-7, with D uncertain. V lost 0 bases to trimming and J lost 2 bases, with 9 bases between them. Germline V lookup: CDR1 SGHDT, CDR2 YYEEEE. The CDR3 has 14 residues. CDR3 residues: CASSLETVTYEQYF. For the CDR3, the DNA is TGTGCCAGCAGCTTGGAAACAGTCACCTACGAGCAGTACTTC.

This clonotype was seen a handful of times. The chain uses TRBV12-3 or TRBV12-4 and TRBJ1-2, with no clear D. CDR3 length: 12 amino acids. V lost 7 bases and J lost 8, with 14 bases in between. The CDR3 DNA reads TGTGCCAGCACCCCTGGGCCCGGGGGCTACACCTTC. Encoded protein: CASTPGPGGYTF.

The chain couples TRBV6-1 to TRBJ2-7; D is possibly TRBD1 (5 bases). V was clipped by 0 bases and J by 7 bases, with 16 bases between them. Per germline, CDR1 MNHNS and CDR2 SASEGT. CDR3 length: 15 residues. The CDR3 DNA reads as TGTGCCAGCAGTGAAGCCTTCAACAGGCTTGGGGAGCAGTACTTC. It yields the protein CASSEAFNRLGEQYF.

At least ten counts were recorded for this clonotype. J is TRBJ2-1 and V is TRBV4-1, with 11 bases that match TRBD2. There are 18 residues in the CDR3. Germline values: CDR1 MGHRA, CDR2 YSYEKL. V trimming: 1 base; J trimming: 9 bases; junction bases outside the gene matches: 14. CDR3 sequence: CASSQGELAGGLRSEQFF. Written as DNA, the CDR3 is TGCGCCAGCAGCCAAGGGGAGCTAGCGGGAGGTCTGAGAAGTGAGCAGTTCTTC.

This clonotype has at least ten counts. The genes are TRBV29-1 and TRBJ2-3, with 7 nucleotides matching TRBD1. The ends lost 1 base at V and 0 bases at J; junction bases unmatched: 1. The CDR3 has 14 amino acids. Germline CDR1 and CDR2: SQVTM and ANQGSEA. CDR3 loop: CSVEGQGSTDTQYF. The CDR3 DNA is TGCAGCGTTGAAGGACAGGGAAGCACAGATACGCAGTATTTT.

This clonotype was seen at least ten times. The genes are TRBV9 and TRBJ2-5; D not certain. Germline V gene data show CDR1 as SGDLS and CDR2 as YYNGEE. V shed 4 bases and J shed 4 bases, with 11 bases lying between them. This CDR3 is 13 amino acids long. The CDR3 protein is CASSPRTGETQYF. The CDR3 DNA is TGTGCCAGCAGCCCTCGAACGGGAGAGACCCAGTACTTC. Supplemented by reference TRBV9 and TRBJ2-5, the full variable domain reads DSGVTQTPKHLITATGQRVTLRCSPRSGDLSVYWYQQSLDQGLQFLIQYYNGEERAKGNILERFSAQQFPDLHSELNLSSLELGDSALYFCASSPRTGETQYFGPGTRLLVL.

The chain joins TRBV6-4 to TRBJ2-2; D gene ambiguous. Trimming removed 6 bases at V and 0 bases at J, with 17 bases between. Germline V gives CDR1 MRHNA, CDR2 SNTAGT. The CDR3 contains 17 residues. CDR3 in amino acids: CASRAAGAPSNTGELFF. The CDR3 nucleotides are TGTGCCAGCAGAGCAGCCGGTGCGCCATCGAACACCGGGGAGCTGTTTTTT.

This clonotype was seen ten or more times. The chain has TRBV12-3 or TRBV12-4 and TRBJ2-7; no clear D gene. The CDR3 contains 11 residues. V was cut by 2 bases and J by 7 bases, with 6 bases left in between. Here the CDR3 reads CASSLTGEQYF. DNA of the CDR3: TGTGCCAGCAGTTTAACTGGAGAGCAGTACTTC.

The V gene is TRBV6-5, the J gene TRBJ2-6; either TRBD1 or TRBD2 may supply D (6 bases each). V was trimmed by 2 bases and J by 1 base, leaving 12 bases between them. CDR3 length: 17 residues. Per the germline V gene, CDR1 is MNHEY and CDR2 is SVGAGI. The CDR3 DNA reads TGTGCCAGCAGTTACCCCCCGGGGGCGTCTGGGGCCAACGTCCTGACTTTC. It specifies CASSYPPGASGANVLTF.

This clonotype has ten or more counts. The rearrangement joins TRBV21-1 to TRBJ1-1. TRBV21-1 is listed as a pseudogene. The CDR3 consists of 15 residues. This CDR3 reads CASSPPRAANTEAFF. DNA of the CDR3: TGTGCCAGCAGCCCTCCTAGGGCAGCGAACACTGAAGCTTTCTTT.

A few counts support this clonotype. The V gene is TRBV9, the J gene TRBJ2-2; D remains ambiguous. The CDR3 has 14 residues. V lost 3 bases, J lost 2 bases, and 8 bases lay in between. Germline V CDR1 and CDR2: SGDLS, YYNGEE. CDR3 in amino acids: CASSGFLNTGELFF. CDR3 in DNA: TGTGCCAGCAGCGGGTTCCTTAACACCGGGGAGCTGTTTTTT. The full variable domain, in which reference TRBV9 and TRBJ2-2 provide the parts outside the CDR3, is DSGVTQTPKHLITATGQRVTLRCSPRSGDLSVYWYQQSLDQGLQFLIQYYNGEERAKGNILERFSAQQFPDLHSELNLSSLELGDSALYFCASSGFLNTGELFFGEGSRLTVL.

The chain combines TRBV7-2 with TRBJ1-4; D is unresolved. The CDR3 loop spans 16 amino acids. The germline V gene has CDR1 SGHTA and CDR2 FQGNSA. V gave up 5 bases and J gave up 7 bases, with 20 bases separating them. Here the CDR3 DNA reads TGTGCCAGCAGCCCTAGACCCGAGGGTTCCGGTGAAAAACTGTTTTTT. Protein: CASSPRPEGSGEKLFF.

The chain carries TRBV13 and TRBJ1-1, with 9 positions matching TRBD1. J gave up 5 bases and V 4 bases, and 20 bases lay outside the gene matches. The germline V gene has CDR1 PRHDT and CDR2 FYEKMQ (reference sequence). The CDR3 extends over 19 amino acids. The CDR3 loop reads CASSSVPGQGTVIVTEAFF. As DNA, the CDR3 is TGTGCCAGCAGCTCAGTCCCGGGACAGGGAACGGTCATAGTGACTGAAGCTTTCTTT.

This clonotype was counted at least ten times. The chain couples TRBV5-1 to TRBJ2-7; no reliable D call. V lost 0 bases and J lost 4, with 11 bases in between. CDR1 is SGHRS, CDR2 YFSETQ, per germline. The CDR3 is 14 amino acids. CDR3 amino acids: CASSLGHGSYEQYF. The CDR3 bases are TGCGCCAGCAGCTTGGGACACGGAAGTTACGAGCAGTACTTC.

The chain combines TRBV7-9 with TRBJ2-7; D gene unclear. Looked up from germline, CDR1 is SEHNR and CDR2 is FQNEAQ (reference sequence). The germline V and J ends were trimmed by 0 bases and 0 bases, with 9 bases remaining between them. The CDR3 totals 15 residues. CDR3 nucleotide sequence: TGTGCCAGCAGCTTAGCCCATGAAAGCTCCTACGAGCAGTACTTC. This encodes CASSLAHESSYEQYF.

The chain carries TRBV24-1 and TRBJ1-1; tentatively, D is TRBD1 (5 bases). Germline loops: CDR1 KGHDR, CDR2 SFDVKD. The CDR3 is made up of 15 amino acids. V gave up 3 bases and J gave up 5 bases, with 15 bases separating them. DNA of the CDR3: TGTGCCACCAGTGATAGGTCGGCAGGGAGAACTGAAGCTTTCTTT. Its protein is CATSDRSAGRTEAFF.

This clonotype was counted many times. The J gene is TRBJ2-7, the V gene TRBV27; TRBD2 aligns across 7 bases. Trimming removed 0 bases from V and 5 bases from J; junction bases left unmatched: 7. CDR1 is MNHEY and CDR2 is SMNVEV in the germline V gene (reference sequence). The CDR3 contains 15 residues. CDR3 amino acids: CASSLSPGLDDEQYF. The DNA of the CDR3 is TGTGCCAGCAGTTTATCCCCCGGACTAGACGACGAGCAGTACTTC.

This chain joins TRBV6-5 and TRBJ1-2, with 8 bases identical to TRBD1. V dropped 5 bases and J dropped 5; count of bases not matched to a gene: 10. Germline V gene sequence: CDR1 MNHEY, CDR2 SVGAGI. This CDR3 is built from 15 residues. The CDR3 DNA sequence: TGTGCCAGCAGTCCCCGGACAGGGAAACTTTATGGCTACACCTTC. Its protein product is CASSPRTGKLYGYTF.

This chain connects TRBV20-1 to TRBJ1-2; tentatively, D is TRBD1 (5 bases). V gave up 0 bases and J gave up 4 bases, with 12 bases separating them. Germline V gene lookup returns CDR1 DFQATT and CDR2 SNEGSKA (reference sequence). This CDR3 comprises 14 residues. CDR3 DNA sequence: TGCAGTGCTAGAGAAGGGACTCGTGTCTATGGCTACACCTTC. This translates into CSAREGTRVYGYTF.

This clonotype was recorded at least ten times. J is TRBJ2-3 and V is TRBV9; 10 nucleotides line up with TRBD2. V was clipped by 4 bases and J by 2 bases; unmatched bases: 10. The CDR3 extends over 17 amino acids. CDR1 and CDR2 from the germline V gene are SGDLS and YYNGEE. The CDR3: CASSLTAGGFPTDTQYF. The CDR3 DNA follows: TGTGCCAGCAGCTTAACAGCGGGGGGGTTCCCCACAGATACGCAGTATTTT. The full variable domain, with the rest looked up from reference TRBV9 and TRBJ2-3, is DSGVTQTPKHLITATGQRVTLRCSPRSGDLSVYWYQQSLDQGLQFLIQYYNGEERAKGNILERFSAQQFPDLHSELNLSSLELGDSALYFCASSLTAGGFPTDTQYFGPGTRLTVL.

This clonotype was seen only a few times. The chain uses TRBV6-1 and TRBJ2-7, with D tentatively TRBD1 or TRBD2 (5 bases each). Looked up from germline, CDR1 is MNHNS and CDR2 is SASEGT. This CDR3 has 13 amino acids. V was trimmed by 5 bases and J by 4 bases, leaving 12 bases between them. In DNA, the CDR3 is TGTGCCAGCAGTCTGCTGGGGGAGTACGAGCAGTACTTC. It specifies CASSLLGEYEQYF.